One TCR beta chain is described in this entry. The antigen is unknown. Original data processing: It was from CDR3 differences across clinicopathological groups that a distant-metastasis classifier for papillary thyroid cancer was built. TCRdb recomputed clones from the PCR reads via MiXCR. TCRdb assigned the V and J calls; the authors' analysis was not used. The repertoire consists of over 40,000 clones, with around 25% occurring once and the leading ten covering around 3.5%. The germline V gene encodes CDR1 MNHEY and CDR2 SVGAGI. Deletions cut 0 bases from V and 2 bases from J, with 11 bases between. The CDR3 is made up of 15 amino acids. This record comes from a study of metastatic and nonmetastatic thyroid tumors. Study summary: Comparison of repertoires was carried out across blood and tumor or nodule tissue from malignant and benign thyroid patients. The study, taken as a whole, reports: A significant increase in TCR beta diversity was reportedly seen in malignant thyroid tumors relative to benign nodules, in blood and tumor.

Nobody among the patients had been given any treatment before thyroid surgery. V usage is TRBV6-5 and J usage is TRBJ2-7, with no clear D. What was sequenced was blood. The receptor comes from a male donor with papillary thyroid cancer or a benign thyroid nodule (not recorded which). Some clones in this sample may be carry-over from other donors' samples. CDR3 amino acids: CASSYSAGSAYEQYF. The CDR3 region has the DNA TGTGCCAGCAGTTACTCAGCCGGTTCCGCCTACGAGCAGTACTTC.